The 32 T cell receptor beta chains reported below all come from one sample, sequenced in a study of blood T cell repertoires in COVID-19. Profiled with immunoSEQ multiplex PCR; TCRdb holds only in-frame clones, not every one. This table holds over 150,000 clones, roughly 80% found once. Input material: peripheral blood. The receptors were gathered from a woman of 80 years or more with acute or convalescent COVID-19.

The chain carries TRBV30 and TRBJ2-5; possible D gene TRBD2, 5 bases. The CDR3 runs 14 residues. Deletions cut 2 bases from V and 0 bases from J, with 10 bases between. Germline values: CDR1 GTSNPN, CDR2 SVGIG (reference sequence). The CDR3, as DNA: TGTGCCTGGAGTCCCGTCGGGAACCAAGAGACCCAGTACTTC. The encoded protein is CAWSPVGNQETQYF.

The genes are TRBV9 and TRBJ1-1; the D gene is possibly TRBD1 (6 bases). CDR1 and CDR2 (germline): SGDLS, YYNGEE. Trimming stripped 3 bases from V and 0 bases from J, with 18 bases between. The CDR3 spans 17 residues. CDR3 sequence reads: CASSGSERTAMNTEAFF. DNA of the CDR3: TGTGCCAGCAGCGGGTCAGAAAGGACAGCCATGAACACTGAAGCTTTCTTT.

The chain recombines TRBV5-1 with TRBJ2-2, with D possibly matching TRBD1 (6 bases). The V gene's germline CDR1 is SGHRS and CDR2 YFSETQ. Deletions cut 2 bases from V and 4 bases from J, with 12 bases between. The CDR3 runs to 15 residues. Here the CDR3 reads CASSFTGSGTGELFF. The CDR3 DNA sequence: TGCGCCAGCAGCTTTACAGGGTCGGGCACCGGGGAGCTGTTTTTT.

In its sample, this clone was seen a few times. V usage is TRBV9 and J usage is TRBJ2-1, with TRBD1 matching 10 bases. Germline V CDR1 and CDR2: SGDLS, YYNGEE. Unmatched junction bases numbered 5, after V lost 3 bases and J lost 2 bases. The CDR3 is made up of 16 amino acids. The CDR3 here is CASSAWTGGAYNEQFF. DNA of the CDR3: TGTGCCAGCAGCGCTTGGACAGGGGGAGCCTACAATGAGCAGTTCTTC.

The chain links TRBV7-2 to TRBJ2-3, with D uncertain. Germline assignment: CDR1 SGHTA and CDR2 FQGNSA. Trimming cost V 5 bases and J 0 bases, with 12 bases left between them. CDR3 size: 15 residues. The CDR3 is CASSVVGSSTDTQYF. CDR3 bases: TGTGCCAGCAGCGTGGTCGGGTCCAGCACAGATACGCAGTATTTT. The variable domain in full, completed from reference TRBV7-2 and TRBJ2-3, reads GAGVSQSPSNKVTEKGKDVELRCDPISGHTALYWYRQSLGQGLEFLIYFQGNSAPDKSGLPSDRFSAERTGGSVSTLTIQRTQQEDSAVYLCASSVVGSSTDTQYFGPGTRLTVL.

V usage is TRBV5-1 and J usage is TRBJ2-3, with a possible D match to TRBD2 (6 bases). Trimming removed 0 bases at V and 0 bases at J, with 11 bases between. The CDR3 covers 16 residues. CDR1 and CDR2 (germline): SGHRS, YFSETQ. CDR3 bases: TGCGCCAGCAGCTTGGGACGGGGGACTAGCACAGATACGCAGTATTTT. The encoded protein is CASSLGRGTSTDTQYF.

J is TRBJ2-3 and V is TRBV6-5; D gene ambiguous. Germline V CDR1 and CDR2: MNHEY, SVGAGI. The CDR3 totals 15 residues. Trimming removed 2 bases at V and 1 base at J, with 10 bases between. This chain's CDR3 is CASSYDYMGTDTQYF. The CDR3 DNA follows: TGTGCCAGCAGTTACGATTACATGGGCACAGATACGCAGTATTTT.

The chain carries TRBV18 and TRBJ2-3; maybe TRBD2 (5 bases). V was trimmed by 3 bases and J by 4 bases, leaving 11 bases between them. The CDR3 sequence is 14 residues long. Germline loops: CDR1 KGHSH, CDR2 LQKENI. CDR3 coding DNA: TGTGCCAGCTCACCTTTTGAGGGCGCAGATACGCAGTATTTT. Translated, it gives CASSPFEGADTQYF.

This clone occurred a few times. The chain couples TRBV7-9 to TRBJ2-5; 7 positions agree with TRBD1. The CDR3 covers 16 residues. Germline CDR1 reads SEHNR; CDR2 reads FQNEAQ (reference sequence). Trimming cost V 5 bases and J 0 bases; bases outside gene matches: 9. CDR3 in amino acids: CASSSSLGQNQETQYF. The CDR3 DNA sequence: TGTGCCAGCAGCAGTTCCCTGGGACAGAACCAAGAGACCCAGTACTTC.

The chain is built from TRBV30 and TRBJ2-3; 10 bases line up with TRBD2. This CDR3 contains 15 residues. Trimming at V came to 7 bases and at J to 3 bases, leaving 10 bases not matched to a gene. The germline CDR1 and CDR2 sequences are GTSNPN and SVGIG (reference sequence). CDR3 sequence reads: CAYIAGGPGTDTQYF. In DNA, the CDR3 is TGTGCCTATATAGCGGGGGGCCCAGGTACAGATACGCAGTATTTT.

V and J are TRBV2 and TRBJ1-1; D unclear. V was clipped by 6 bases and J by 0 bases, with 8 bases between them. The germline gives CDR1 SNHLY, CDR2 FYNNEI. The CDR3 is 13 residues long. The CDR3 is CASRRLMNTEAFF. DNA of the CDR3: TGTGCCAGCAGAAGACTCATGAACACTGAAGCTTTCTTT.

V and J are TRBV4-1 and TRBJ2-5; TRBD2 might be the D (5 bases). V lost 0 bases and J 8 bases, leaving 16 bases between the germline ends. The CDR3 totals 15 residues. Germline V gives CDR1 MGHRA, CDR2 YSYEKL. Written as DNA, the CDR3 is TGCGCCAGCAGCCAAGATCGTCGGGGTGATTCTACCCAGTACTTC. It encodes CASSQDRRGDSTQYF.

CDR3 sequence (DNA): TGTGCCAGCAGCCGCGGACAGGGTTTATCTCGCGTCTATGGCTACACCTTC. Translating gives CASSRGQGLSRVYGYTF. The chain links TRBV9 to TRBJ1-2; 8 bases line up with TRBD1. From germline, CDR1 is SGDLS and CDR2 YYNGEE. The CDR3 runs 17 residues. V dropped 4 bases and J dropped 4; count of bases not matched to a gene: 15.

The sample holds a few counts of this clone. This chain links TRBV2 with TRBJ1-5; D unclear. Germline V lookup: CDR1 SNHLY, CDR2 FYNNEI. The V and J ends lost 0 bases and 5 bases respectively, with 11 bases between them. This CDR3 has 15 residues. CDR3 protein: CASSEALTDYQPQHF. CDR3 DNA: TGTGCCAGCAGTGAAGCGCTTACAGATTATCAGCCCCAGCATTTT.

CDR3 in amino acids: CAWSVKGWGTEAFF. The CDR3 DNA follows: TGTGCCTGGAGTGTAAAGGGGTGGGGCACTGAAGCTTTCTTT. V is TRBV30 and J is TRBJ1-1; TRBD1 is a possible D gene (5 bases). CDR1 and CDR2 from the germline V gene are GTSNPN and SVGIG (reference sequence). V lost 0 bases and J 4 bases, leaving 12 bases between the germline ends. The CDR3 runs to 14 residues.

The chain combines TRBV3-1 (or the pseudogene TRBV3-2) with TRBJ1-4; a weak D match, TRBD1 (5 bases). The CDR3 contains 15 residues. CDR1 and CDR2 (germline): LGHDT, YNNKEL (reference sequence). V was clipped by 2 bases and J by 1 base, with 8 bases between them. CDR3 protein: CASSQFQGTNEKLFF. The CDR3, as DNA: TGTGCCAGCAGCCAATTCCAGGGAACTAATGAAAAACTGTTTTTT.

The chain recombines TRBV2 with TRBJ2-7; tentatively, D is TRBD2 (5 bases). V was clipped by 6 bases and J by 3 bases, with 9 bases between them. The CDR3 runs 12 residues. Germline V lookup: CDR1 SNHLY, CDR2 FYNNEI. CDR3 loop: CASSHEGYEQYF. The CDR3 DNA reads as TGTGCCAGCAGCCACGAGGGCTACGAGCAGTACTTC.

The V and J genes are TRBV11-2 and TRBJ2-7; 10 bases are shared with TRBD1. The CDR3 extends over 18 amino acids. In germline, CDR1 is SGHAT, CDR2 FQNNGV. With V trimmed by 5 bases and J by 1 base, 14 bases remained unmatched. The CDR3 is CASSPNARDRGRSYEQYF. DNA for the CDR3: TGTGCCAGCAGCCCCAACGCCCGGGACAGGGGACGTTCCTACGAGCAGTACTTC. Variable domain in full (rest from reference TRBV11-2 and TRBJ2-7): EAGVAQSPRYKIIEKRQSVAFWCNPISGHATLYWYQQILGQGPKLLIQFQNNGVVDDSQLPKDRFSAERLKGVDSTLKIQPAKLEDSAVYLCASSPNARDRGRSYEQYFGPGTRLTVT.

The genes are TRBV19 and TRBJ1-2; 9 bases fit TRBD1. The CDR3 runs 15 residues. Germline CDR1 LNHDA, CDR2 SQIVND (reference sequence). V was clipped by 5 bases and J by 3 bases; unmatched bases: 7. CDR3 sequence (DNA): TGTGCCAGTAGTTCACCTAGGACAGGGGACTATGGCTACACCTTC. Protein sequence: CASSSPRTGDYGYTF.

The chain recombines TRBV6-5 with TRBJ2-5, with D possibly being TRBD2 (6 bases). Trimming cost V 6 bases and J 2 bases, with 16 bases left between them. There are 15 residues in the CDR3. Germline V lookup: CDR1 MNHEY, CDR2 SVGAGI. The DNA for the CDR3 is TGTGCCAGCAGCGTCGGAGGGGAACCACAAGAGACCCAGTACTTC. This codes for CASSVGGEPQETQYF.

The CDR3 bases are TGTGCCAGCAGCGCTGGACAGGGGGCCAGCTATGGCTACACCTTC. Its protein is CASSAGQGASYGYTF. The rearrangement joins TRBV9 to TRBJ1-2, with 11 bases aligning to TRBD1. V was clipped by 3 bases and J by 4 bases; unmatched bases: 5. This CDR3 spans 15 amino acids. Germline V gene lookup returns CDR1 SGDLS and CDR2 YYNGEE. Looking up the rest from reference TRBV9 and TRBJ1-2 gives the full variable domain: DSGVTQTPKHLITATGQRVTLRCSPRSGDLSVYWYQQSLDQGLQFLIQYYNGEERAKGNILERFSAQQFPDLHSELNLSSLELGDSALYFCASSAGQGASYGYTFGSGTRLTVV.

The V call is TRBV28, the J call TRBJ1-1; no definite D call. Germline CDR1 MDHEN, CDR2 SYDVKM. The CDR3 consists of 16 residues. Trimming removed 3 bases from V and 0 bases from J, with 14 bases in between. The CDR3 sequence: CASSFPQRRMNTEAFF. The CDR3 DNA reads TGTGCCAGCAGTTTCCCTCAGAGGCGGATGAACACTGAAGCTTTCTTT.

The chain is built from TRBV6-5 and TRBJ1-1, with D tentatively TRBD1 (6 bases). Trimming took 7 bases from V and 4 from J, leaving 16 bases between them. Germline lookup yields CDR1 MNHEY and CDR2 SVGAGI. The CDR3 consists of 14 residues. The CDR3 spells CASIEQGLGTEAFF. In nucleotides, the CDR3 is TGTGCCAGCATCGAACAGGGTTTGGGCACTGAAGCTTTCTTT.

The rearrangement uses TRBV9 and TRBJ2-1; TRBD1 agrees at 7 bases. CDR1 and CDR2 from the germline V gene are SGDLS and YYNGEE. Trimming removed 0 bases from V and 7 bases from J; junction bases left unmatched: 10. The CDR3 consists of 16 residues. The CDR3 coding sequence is TGTGCCAGCAGCGTAGATGCCAGGGGGAAGTGGAATGAGCAGTTCTTC. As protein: CASSVDARGKWNEQFF.

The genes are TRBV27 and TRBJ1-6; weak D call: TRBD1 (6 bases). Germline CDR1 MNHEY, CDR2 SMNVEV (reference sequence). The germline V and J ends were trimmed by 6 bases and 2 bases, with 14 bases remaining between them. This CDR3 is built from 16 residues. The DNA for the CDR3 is TGTGCCAGCAGGATACAGGGAATGGCCTATAATTCACCCCTCCACTTT. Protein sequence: CASRIQGMAYNSPLHF.

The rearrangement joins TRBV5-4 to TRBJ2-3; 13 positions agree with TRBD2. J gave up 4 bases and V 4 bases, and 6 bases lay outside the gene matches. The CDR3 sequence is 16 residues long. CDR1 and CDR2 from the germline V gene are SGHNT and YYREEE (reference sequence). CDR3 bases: TGTGCCAGCAGCACCAGACTAGCGGGGGGTGCAGATACGCAGTATTTT. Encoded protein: CASSTRLAGGADTQYF.

CDR3 residues: CASGLVQGADSEKLFF. The CDR3 bases are TGTGCTAGTGGTTTGGTACAGGGGGCAGATAGTGAAAAACTGTTTTTT. The J gene is TRBJ1-4, the V gene TRBV12-5, with 9 bases fitting TRBD1. The V gene end was trimmed by 0 bases and the J gene end by 7 bases; junction bases not matched to a gene: 6. The CDR3 totals 16 residues. Germline V gene sequence: CDR1 LGHNT, CDR2 FRNRAP.

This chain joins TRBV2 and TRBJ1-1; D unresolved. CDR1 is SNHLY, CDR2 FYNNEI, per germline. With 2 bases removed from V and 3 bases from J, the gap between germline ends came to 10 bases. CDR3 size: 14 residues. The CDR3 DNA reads TGTGCCAGCAGTGAACGACGGACTGACACTGAAGCTTTCTTT. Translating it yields CASSERRTDTEAFF.

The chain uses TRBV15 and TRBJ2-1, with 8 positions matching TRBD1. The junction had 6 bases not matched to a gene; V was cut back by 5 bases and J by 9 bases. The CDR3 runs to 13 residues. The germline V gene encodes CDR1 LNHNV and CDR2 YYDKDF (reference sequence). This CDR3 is CATSGTGFIEQFF. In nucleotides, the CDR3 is TGTGCCACCAGCGGGACAGGATTCATTGAGCAGTTCTTC. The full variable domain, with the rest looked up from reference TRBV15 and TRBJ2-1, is DAMVIQNPRYQVTQFGKPVTLSCSQTLNHNVMYWYQQKSSQAPKLLFHYYDKDFNNEADTPDNFQSRRPNTSFCFLDIRSPGLGDTAMYLCATSGTGFIEQFFGPGTRLTVL.

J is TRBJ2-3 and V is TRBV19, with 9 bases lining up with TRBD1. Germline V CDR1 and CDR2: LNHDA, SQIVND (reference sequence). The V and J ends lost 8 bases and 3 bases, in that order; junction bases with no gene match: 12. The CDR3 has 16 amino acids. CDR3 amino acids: CASGRPGQGRTDTQYF. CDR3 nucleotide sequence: TGTGCCAGTGGCAGACCGGGACAGGGTAGGACAGATACGCAGTATTTT.

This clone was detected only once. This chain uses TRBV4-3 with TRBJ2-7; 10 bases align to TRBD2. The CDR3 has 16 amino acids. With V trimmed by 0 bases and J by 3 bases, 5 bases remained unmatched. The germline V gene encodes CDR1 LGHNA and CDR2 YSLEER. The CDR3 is CASSQDFSGRFYEQYF. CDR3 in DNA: TGCGCCAGCAGCCAAGATTTTAGCGGGAGGTTCTACGAGCAGTACTTC.

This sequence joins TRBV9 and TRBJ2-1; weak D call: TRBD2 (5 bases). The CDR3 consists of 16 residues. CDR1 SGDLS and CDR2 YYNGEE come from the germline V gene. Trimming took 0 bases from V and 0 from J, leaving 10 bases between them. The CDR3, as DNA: TGTGCCAGCAGCGTAGGAGTCGCGGGCTCCTACAATGAGCAGTTCTTC. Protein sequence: CASSVGVAGSYNEQFF.